Listed below are T cell receptor beta chains from one sample, sequenced in a study of cytomegalovirus exposure and HLA in healthy donors. Using immunoSEQ multiplex PCR, the repertoire was profiled, and TCRdb retains in-frame clones only, with some absent. The sample has about 180,000 clones, approximately 88% seen once. Specimen: PBMCs. All receptors come from a boy aged 2 to 10 in good health and CMV-seronegative. Both conserved end residues are part of each CDR3. Fields, in order: V gene, D gene, CDR3 length, J gene, clone size, CDR3 protein, CDR3 DNA. The D gene is left open where the match is weak. Rows may omit the clone size; those that give it use once, few, many or a size class.

v_gene: TRBV28
d_gene: TRBD2
len: 14
j_gene: TRBJ2-7
abundance: NA
CDR3aa: CASAPSGSDYEQYF
CDR3nt: TGTGCCAGCGCCCCGAGCGGGAGCGACTACGAGCAGTACTTC

v_gene: TRBV7-9
d_gene: NA
len: 15
j_gene: TRBJ2-2
abundance: NA
CDR3aa: CASSSNTGSTGELFF
CDR3nt: TGTGCCAGCAGCTCAAATACAGGGAGCACCGGGGAGCTGTTTTTT

v_gene: TRBV19
d_gene: NA
len: 13
j_gene: TRBJ1-1
abundance: few
CDR3aa: CASSSRGFGEAFF
CDR3nt: TGTGCCAGTAGTTCCAGGGGATTCGGGGAAGCTTTCTTT

v_gene: TRBV6-5
d_gene: TRBD1
len: 14
j_gene: TRBJ1-4
abundance: few
CDR3aa: CASRTGTGFEKLFF
CDR3nt: TGTGCCAGCAGGACGGGGACAGGGTTCGAAAAACTGTTTTTT

v_gene: TRBV7-9
d_gene: NA
len: 14
j_gene: TRBJ1-5
abundance: NA
CDR3aa: CASSLEGFNQPQHF
CDR3nt: TGTGCCAGCAGCTTAGAGGGGTTCAATCAGCCCCAGCATTTT

v_gene: TRBV19
d_gene: NA
len: 11
j_gene: TRBJ2-1
abundance: NA
CDR3aa: CASSNKYEQFF
CDR3nt: TGTGCCAGTAGTAATAAATATGAGCAGTTCTTC

v_gene: TRBV19
d_gene: TRBD2
len: 17
j_gene: TRBJ2-2
abundance: NA
CDR3aa: CASSILGTSGRAGELFF
CDR3nt: TGTGCCAGTAGTATCCTTGGGACTAGCGGGAGGGCCGGGGAGCTGTTTTTT

v_gene: TRBV6-6
d_gene: NA
len: 15
j_gene: TRBJ1-2
abundance: NA
CDR3aa: CASSSTGNSGYGYTF
CDR3nt: TGTGCCAGCAGTTCCACAGGGAACTCTGGCTATGGCTACACCTTC

v_gene: TRBV7-9
d_gene: NA
len: 17
j_gene: TRBJ1-3
abundance: NA
CDR3aa: CASSLFPRVAGRNTIYF
CDR3nt: TGTGCCAGCAGCTTATTCCCCAGGGTGGCAGGCCGAAACACCATATATTTT

v_gene: TRBV15
d_gene: NA
len: 13
j_gene: TRBJ1-1
abundance: NA
CDR3aa: CATSGQGPTEAFF
CDR3nt: TGTGCCACCAGCGGTCAGGGGCCCACTGAAGCTTTCTTT